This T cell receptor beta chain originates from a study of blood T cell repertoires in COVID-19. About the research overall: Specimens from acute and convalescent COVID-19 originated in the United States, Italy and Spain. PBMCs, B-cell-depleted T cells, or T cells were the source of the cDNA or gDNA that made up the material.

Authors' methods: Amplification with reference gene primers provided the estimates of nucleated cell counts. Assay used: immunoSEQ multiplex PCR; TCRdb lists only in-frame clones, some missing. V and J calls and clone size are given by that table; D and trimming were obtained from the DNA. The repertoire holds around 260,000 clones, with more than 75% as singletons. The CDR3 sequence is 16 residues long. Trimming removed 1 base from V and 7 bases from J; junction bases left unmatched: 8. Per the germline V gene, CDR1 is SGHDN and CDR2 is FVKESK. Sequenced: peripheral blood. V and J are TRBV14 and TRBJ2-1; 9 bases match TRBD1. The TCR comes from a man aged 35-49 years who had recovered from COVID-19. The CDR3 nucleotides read TGTGCCAGCAGCCAAGGGCGGGACAGGGTTTTTAATGAGCAGTTCTTC. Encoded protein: CASSQGRDRVFNEQFF.